This T cell receptor (beta chain) was observed in a study of blood T cell repertoires in COVID-19. Looking at the study overall: In each case, the material was cDNA or gDNA derived from T cells, B-cell-depleted T cells, or PBMCs.

Sequenced by immunoSEQ multiplex PCR; TCRdb stores in-frame clones only, minus some. The table shows about 180,000 clones, with more than 70% occurring only once. CDR3 length: 15 residues. CDR1 is SGHTA and CDR2 is FQGNSA in the germline V gene. Trimming pared 2 bases from V and 4 bases from J, leaving 14 bases between. Symptom resolution, clearance, or two negative PCRs marked donors in Cohort 3 as recovered. V gene TRBV7-2 combines with J gene TRBJ1-2, with unresolved D. This TCR came from a woman in her twenties or thirties who had recovered from COVID-19. The sequencing input was PBMCs or T cells enriched from blood (not recorded which). As DNA, the CDR3 is TGTGCCAGCAGCTTAATCCCGTCAGAACCCTATGGCTACACCTTC. This translates into CASSLIPSEPYGYTF.